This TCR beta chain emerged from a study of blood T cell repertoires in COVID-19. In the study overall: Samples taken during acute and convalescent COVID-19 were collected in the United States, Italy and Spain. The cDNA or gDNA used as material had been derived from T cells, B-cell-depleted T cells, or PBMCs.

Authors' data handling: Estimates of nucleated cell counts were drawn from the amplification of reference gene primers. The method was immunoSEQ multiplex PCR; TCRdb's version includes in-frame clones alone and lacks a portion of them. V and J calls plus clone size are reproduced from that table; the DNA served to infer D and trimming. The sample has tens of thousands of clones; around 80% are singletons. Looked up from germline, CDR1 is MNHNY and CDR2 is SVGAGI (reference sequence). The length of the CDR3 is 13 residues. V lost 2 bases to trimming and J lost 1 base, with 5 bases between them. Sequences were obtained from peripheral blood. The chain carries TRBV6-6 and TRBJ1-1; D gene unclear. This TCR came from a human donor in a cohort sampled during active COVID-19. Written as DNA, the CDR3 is TGTGCCAGCAGTTACCCCGGGAACACTGAAGCTTTCTTT. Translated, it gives CASSYPGNTEAFF.